This is a list of T cell receptor beta chains from one sample in a study of cytomegalovirus exposure and HLA in healthy donors. Profiling relied on immunoSEQ multiplex PCR, and the TCRdb table lists in-frame clones only, not all of them. This sample has approximately 100,000 clones; about nine tenths occur once, and the top ten carry less than 2.5%. Sequencing was carried out using PBMCs. The origin of the receptors is a woman in her late teens or twenties in good health and CMV-seronegative. Both conserved end residues are part of each CDR3. A D gene is named only where the DNA matches it firmly. For some rows the clone size is stated as once, few or many, or as a class when expanded; others skip it.

CDR3aa | CDR3nt | abundance | j_gene | d_gene | v_gene
CASSPLQGANAGNTIYF | TGTGCCAGCTCACCTCTGCAGGGGGCAAATGCAGGAAACACCATATATTTT | NA | TRBJ1-3 | TRBD1 | TRBV18
CASSRSQNSGNTIYF | TGTGCCAGCAGCCGCAGTCAAAATTCTGGAAACACCATATATTTT | NA | TRBJ1-3 | NA | TRBV7-2
CASSQGPIMSSGNTIYF | TGTGCCAGCAGCCAAGGTCCCATCATGAGCTCTGGAAACACCATATATTTT | NA | TRBJ1-3 | NA | TRBV4-2
CASSIGVMGGANVLTF | TGTGCCAGCAGTATCGGGGTTATGGGAGGGGCCAACGTCCTGACTTTC | NA | TRBJ2-6 | NA | TRBV27
CASSVTGDYNEQFF | TGTGCCAGCAGCGTGACAGGGGACTACAATGAGCAGTTCTTC | once | TRBJ2-1 | TRBD1 | TRBV7-2
CASSLDGGGPQETQYF | TGTGCCAGCAGCTTAGATGGCGGGGGGCCTCAAGAGACCCAGTACTTC | once | TRBJ2-5 | TRBD2 | TRBV7-6
CSPPGQGNTEAFF | TGCAGCCCCCCTGGACAGGGCAACACTGAAGCTTTCTTT | NA | TRBJ1-1 | TRBD1 | TRBV29-1
CSVGHQGTEAFF | TGCAGCGTTGGCCACCAGGGCACTGAAGCTTTCTTT | NA | TRBJ1-1 | NA | TRBV29-1
CASSPPAGTRDTDTQYF | TGTGCCAGCAGCCCACCAGCGGGGACTAGAGACACAGATACGCAGTATTTT | NA | TRBJ2-3 | TRBD2 | TRBV9
CASSNMGRGGPDTQYF | TGTGCCAGCAGCAACATGGGGCGGGGGGGCCCAGATACGCAGTATTTT | NA | TRBJ2-3 | TRBD2 | TRBV28
CASSYSRNTEAFF | TGTGCCAGCAGTTACTCCCGGAACACTGAAGCTTTCTTT | NA | TRBJ1-1 | NA | TRBV6-5
CASNVGNRVGEKLFF | TGTGCCAGCAACGTCGGAAACAGGGTCGGTGAAAAACTGTTTTTT | NA | TRBJ1-4 | NA | TRBV7-9
CASRIFREGELFF | TGTGCCAGCAGAATTTTTCGGGAGGGGGAGCTGTTTTTT | NA | TRBJ2-2 | NA | TRBV7-2
CASSTRQVNEQYF | TGTGCCAGCAGTACCAGACAGGTTAACGAGCAGTACTTC | NA | TRBJ2-7 | NA | TRBV28
CSVLDRVYTEAFF | TGCAGCGTACTGGACAGGGTGTACACTGAAGCTTTCTTT | NA | TRBJ1-1 | TRBD1 | TRBV29-1
CASRGGFETQYF | TGTGCCAGCAGGGGAGGTTTCGAGACCCAGTACTTC | NA | TRBJ2-5 | NA | TRBV27
CASSRGSISTDTQYF | TGTGCCAGCAGCCGAGGTTCCATTAGCACAGATACGCAGTATTTT | NA | TRBJ2-3 | NA | TRBV7-3
CASSLELSNEQFF | TGCGCCAGCAGCTTGGAGTTGAGCAATGAGCAGTTCTTC | NA | TRBJ2-1 | NA | TRBV5-1
CASSFWTGGFLLNEQFF | TGTGCCAGCAGTTTCTGGACAGGGGGGTTCCTTCTGAATGAGCAGTTCTTC | NA | TRBJ2-1 | TRBD1 | TRBV7-9
CASSITGTSVGLYNEQFF | TGTGCCAGTAGTATAACCGGGACTAGCGTGGGCCTCTACAATGAGCAGTTCTTC | NA | TRBJ2-1 | TRBD2 | TRBV19
CASSYGLAGLAGELFF | TGTGCCAGCAGTTACGGACTAGCGGGATTGGCGGGGGAGCTGTTTTTT | NA | TRBJ2-2 | TRBD2 | TRBV6-7
CASSLSAGVTQETQYF | TGTGCCAGCAGTTTAAGTGCAGGGGTGACCCAAGAGACCCAGTACTTC | NA | TRBJ2-5 | NA | TRBV28
CASSVSQEISPLHF | TGTGCCAGCAGTGTTTCCCAAGAGATTTCACCCCTCCACTTT | NA | TRBJ1-6 | NA | TRBV25-1
CASSPVPGQGAANYGYTF | TGTGCCAGCTCACCGGTACCGGGACAGGGGGCCGCTAACTATGGCTACACCTTC | NA | TRBJ1-2 | TRBD1 | TRBV18
CASSGSGGGYEQYF | TGTGCCAGCAGCGGTAGCGGGGGGGGTTACGAGCAGTACTTC | NA | TRBJ2-7 | TRBD2 | TRBV13
CASSIPGHSFNYGYTF | TGTGCCAGCAGCATTCCGGGACACTCCTTTAACTATGGCTACACCTTC | NA | TRBJ1-2 | NA | TRBV5-8
CASSDPGGSTGELFF | TGTGCCAGCAGTGACCCAGGGGGCAGTACCGGGGAGCTGTTTTTT | NA | TRBJ2-2 | TRBD1 | TRBV2
CAWDRTGGVVSVERYQETQYF | TGTGCCTGGGACCGGACAGGGGGAGTGGTATCCGTCGAGAGGTACCAAGAGACCCAGTACTTC | NA | TRBJ2-5 | TRBD1 | TRBV30
CASSRLAASYNEQFF | TGTGCCAGCTCACGACTAGCGGCTTCCTACAATGAGCAGTTCTTC | NA | TRBJ2-1 | TRBD2 | TRBV18
CAWTRSGVGDTQYF | TGTGCCTGGACAAGGAGCGGGGTGGGAGATACGCAGTATTTT | NA | TRBJ2-3 | TRBD2 | TRBV30
CASSKTPGQGYEQYF | TGTGCCAGCAGCAAAACTCCGGGACAGGGGTACGAGCAGTACTTC | once | TRBJ2-7 | TRBD1 | TRBV5-8
CASSTPGTDYGYTF | TGTGCCAGTAGTACCCCCGGGACAGACTATGGCTACACCTTC | NA | TRBJ1-2 | TRBD1 | TRBV19
CASTPRGIHSNQPQHF | TGTGCCAGTACTCCGAGGGGGATCCATAGCAATCAGCCCCAGCATTTT | NA | TRBJ1-5 | NA | TRBV19
CASSLGVGGNEQFF | TGTGCCAGCAGTTTAGGAGTGGGGGGGAATGAGCAGTTCTTC | NA | TRBJ2-1 | TRBD2 | TRBV27
CATSRDWGQARYF | TGTGCCACCAGCAGAGATTGGGGACAGGCTCGGTACTTC | NA | TRBJ2-7 | TRBD1 | TRBV15
CASSTQRGSGNTIYF | TGTGCCAGCAGCACCCAGCGGGGCTCTGGAAACACCATATATTTT | NA | TRBJ1-3 | NA | TRBV5-8
CASSQAGTGEEKLFF | TGTGCCAGCAGCCAAGCAGGGACAGGGGAGGAAAAACTGTTTTTT | NA | TRBJ1-4 | TRBD1 | TRBV4-2
CASSSSFLSAGPYEQYF | TGTGCCAGCAGCTCCAGTTTTCTGTCGGCAGGGCCCTACGAGCAGTACTTC | NA | TRBJ2-7 | NA | TRBV13
CASSGQARSGNTIYF | TGTGCCAGCAGCGGACAGGCCCGCTCTGGAAACACCATATATTTT | NA | TRBJ1-3 | NA | TRBV9